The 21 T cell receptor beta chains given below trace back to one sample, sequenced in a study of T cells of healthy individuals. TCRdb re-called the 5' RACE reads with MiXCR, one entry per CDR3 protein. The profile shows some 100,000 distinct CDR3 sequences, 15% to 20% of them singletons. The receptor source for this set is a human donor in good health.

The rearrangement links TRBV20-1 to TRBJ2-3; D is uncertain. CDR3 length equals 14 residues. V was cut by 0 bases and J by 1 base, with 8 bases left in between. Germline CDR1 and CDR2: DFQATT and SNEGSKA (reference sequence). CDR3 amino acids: CSARDLRGTDTQYF. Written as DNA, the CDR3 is TGCAGTGCTAGAGATCTTCGCGGCACAGATACGCAGTATTTT.

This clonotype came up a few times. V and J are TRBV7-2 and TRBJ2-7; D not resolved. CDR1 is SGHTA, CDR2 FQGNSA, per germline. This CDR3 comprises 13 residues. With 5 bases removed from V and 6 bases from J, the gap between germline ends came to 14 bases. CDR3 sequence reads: CASSLQRYAEQYF. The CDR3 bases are TGTGCCAGCAGCCTCCAACGGTACGCCGAGCAGTACTTC.

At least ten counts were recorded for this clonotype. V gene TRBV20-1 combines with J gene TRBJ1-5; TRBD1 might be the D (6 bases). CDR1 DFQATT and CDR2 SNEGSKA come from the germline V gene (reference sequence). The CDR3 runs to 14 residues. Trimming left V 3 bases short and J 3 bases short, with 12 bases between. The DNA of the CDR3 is TGCAGTGCTAGGGGCAGGGGCCTCAATCAGCCCCAGCATTTT. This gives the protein CSARGRGLNQPQHF.

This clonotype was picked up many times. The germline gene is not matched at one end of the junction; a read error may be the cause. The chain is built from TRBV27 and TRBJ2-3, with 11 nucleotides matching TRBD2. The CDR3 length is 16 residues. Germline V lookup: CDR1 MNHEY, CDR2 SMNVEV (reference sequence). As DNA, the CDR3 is TGTGCCAGCCGTTTCCGACTAGCGGGGACCACAGATACGCAGTATTTT. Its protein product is CASRFRLAGTTDTQYF.

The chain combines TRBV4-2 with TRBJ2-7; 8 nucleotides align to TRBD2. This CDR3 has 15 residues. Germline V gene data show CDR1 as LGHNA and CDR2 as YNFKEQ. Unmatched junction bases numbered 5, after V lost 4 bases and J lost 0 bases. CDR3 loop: CASSPTSDSSYEQYF. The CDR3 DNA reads TGTGCCAGCAGCCCGACTAGCGACAGCTCCTACGAGCAGTACTTC.

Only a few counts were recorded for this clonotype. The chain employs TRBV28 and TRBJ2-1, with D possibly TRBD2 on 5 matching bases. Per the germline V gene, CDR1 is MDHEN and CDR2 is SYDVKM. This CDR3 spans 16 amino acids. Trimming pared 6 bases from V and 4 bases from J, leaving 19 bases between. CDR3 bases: TGTGCCAGCAGGGGATCCGGGATACCTGCATACAATGAGCAGTTCTTC. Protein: CASRGSGIPAYNEQFF.

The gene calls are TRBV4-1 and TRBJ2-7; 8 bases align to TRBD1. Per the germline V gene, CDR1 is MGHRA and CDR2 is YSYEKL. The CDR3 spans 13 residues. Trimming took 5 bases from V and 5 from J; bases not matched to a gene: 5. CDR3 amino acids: CASSDGQGDEQYF. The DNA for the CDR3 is TGCGCCAGCAGCGACGGACAGGGCGACGAGCAGTACTTC.

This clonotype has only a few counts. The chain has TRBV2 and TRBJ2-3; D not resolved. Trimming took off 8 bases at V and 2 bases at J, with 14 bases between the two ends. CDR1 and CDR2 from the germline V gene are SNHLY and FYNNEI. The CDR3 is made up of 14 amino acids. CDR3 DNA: TGTGCCAGCCAACCGCGACTTAACACAGATACGCAGTATTTT. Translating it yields CASQPRLNTDTQYF.

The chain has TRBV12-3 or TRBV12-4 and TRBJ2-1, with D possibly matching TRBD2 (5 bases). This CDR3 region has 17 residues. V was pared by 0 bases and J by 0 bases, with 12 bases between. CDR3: CASSLALALSSYNEQFF. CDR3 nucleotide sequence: TGTGCCAGCAGTTTAGCCCTAGCCTTGAGCTCCTACAATGAGCAGTTCTTC.

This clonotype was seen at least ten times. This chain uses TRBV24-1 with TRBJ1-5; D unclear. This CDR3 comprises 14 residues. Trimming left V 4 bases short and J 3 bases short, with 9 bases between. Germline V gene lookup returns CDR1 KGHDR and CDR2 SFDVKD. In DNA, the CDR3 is TGTGCCACCAGTGAAGGAAGGGCCAATCAGCCCCAGCATTTT. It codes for CATSEGRANQPQHF.

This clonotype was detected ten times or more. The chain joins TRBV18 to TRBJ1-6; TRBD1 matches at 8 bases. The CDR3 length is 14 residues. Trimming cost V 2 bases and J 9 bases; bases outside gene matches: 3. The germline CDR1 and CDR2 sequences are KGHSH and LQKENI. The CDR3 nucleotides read TGTGCCAGCTCACCAGCAGGGGGCGGTTCACCCCTCCACTTT. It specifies CASSPAGGGSPLHF.

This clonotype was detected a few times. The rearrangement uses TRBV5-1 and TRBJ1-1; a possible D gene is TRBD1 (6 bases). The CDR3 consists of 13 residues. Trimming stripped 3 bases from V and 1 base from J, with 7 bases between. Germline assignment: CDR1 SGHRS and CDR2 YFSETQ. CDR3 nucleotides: TGCGCCAGCAGCTCACAGGGGAACACTGAAGCTTTCTTT. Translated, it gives CASSSQGNTEAFF.

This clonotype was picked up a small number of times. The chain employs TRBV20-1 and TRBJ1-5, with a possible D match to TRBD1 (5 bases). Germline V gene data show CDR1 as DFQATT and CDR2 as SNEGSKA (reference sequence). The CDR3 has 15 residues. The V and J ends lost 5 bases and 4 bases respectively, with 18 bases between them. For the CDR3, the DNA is TGCAGTGCTCCTGAACGCCAGGGTGGAAATCAGCCCCAGCATTTT. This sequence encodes CSAPERQGGNQPQHF.

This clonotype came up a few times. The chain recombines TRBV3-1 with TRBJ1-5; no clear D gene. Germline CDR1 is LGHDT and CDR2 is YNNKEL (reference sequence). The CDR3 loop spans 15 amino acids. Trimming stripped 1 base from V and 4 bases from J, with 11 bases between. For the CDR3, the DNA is TGTGCCAGCAGCCAAGTGTCGGGGAGTAATCAGCCCCAGCATTTT. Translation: CASSQVSGSNQPQHF.

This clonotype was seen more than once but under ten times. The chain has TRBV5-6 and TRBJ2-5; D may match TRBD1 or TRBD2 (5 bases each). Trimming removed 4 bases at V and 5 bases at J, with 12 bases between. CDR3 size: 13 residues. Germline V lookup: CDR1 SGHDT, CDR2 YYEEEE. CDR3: CASSEPEGETQYF. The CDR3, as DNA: TGTGCCAGCAGCGAGCCCGAGGGGGAGACCCAGTACTTC.

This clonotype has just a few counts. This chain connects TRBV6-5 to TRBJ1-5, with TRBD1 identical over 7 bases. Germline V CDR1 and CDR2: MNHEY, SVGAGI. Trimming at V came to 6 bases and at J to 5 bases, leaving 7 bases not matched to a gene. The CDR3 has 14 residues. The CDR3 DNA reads TGTGCCAGCAGGGCACAGGGGAGGTATCAGCCCCAGCATTTT. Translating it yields CASRAQGRYQPQHF.

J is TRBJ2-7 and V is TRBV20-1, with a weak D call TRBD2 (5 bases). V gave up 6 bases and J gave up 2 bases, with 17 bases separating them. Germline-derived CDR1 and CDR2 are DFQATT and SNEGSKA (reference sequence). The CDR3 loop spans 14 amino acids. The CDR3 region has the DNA TGCAGTGCCGGCCGATCGACTACCCCCTACGAGCAGTACTTC. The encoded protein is CSAGRSTTPYEQYF.

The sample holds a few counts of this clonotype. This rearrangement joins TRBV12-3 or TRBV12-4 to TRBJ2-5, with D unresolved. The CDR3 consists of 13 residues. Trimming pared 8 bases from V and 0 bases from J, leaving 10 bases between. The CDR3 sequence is CASDDGYQETQYF. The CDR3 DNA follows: TGTGCCAGCGACGACGGGTACCAAGAGACCCAGTACTTC.

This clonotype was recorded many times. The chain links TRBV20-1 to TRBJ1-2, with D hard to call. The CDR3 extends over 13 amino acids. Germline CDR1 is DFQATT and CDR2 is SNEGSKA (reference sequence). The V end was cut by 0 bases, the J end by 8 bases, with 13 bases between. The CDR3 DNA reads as TGCAGTGCTAGAGATCCAGGAAGAGAAGGCTACACCTTC. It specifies CSARDPGREGYTF.

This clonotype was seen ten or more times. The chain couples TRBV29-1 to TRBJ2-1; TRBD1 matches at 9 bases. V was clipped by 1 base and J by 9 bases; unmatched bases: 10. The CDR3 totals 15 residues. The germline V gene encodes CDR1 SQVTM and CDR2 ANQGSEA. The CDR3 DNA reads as TGCAGCGTTGAAGGGGACAGGGCGCGGTTTTGTGAGCAGTTCTTC. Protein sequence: CSVEGDRARFCEQFF.

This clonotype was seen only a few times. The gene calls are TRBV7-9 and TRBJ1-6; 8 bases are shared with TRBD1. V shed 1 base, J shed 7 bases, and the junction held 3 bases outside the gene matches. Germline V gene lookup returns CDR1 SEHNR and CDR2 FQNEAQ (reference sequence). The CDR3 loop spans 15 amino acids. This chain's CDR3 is CASSLVGQGNSPLHF. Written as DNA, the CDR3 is TGTGCCAGCAGCTTAGTTGGACAGGGAAATTCACCCCTCCACTTT.